This T cell receptor (beta chain) appears in the sequencing data of a study of blood T cell repertoires in COVID-19. Study at large: Nucleic acid was either cDNA or gDNA, and it came from T cells, B-cell-depleted T cells, or PBMCs.

Clones were sequenced by immunoSEQ multiplex PCR, and TCRdb holds only the in-frame ones, with some missing. Of approximately 300,000 clones detected, approximately 81% appear once; the ten largest clones hold 1.5% to 2%. Participants classified as exposed had met a COVID-19 case within 2 weeks before study entry. This clone has just one count. V shed 6 bases and J 2 bases; nucleotides not matched to a gene: 4. There are 13 residues in the CDR3. Germline-derived CDR1 and CDR2 are MDHEN and SYDVKM. Sequencing was done on a sample of PBMCs or T cells enriched from blood (not recorded which). V and J are TRBV28 and TRBJ2-7, with 7 positions matching TRBD1. This receptor was identified in a woman in her twenties or thirties who had been exposed to COVID-19. DNA for the CDR3: TGTGCCAGCAGCCGGGACAGACCCTACGAGCAGTACTTC. This codes for CASSRDRPYEQYF.